These 26 T cell receptor beta chains share one sample of origin, sequenced in a study of vaccination effects on CD4 cells after COVID-19 (dated by TCRdb to between 2021 and 2023). These receptors lack a known antigen. In the ViraFEST assay, PBMC were stimulated with viral peptide pools, and TCR sequencing was then used to find antigen-specific CD4+ T cell clonotypes based on their expansion. After 10 days of culture, CD4+ T cells were isolated with the EasySep CD4+ T cell isolation kit. PCR-confirmed SARS-CoV-2 infection had occurred in convalescent patients between March and December 2020, before the Alpha, Beta and Delta variants emerged in the United States. Library generation was performed with the immunoSEQ multiplex PCR assay. This immuneACCESS table, as held by TCRdb, lists in-frame sequences with V and J called but not all clones. Of the missing ones, under half trace to an unresolved V gene in checked studies; the others have no known cause. For this sample there are around 40,000 clones; 65% to 70% appear just once. Of the sample, roughly 30% falls within the top ten clones.

The material was CD4+ T cells from PBMCs cultured with a peptide pool, obtained before COVID-19 vaccination. These receptors were obtained from a human donor who had a prior SARS-CoV-2 infection.

The CDR3, as DNA: TGTGCCAGCAGCCACCGGACAGGAGACTATGGCTACACCTTC. Translating gives CASSHRTGDYGYTF. This chain uses TRBV5-6 with TRBJ1-2; TRBD1 matches 7 bases. Germline V gene lookup returns CDR1 SGHDT and CDR2 YYEEEE. V lost 4 bases, J lost 3 bases, and 6 bases stayed unmatched. The CDR3 is 14 amino acids.

This sequence joins TRBV5-1 and TRBJ2-7, with D possibly being TRBD1 or TRBD2 (7 bases each). There are 15 residues in the CDR3. Germline V lookup: CDR1 SGHRS, CDR2 YFSETQ. Trimming pared 4 bases from V and 2 bases from J, leaving 16 bases between. This CDR3 is CASSGGGTDTYEQYF. CDR3 DNA: TGCGCCAGCAGCGGGGGAGGGACAGACACCTACGAGCAGTACTTC.

This clone was recorded a few times. The gene calls are TRBV5-4 and TRBJ2-6; 14 bases fit TRBD2. This CDR3 is built from 18 residues. The J segment lost 2 bases and the V segment lost 5 bases, leaving 6 bases of the junction unmatched. CDR1 and CDR2 from the germline V gene are SGHNT and YYREEE (reference sequence). In DNA, the CDR3 is TGTGCCAGCAGTCCAAGACTAGCGGGGGGGACTGGGGCCAACGTCCTGACTTTC. Its protein product is CASSPRLAGGTGANVLTF.

This clone has a handful of counts. The chain uses TRBV3-1 (or the pseudogene TRBV3-2) and TRBJ1-1; possibly TRBD1 for D (6 bases). The CDR3 has 14 residues. Trimming cost V 4 bases and J 1 base, with 10 bases left between them. Germline V gene lookup returns CDR1 LGHDT and CDR2 YNNKEL (reference sequence). As DNA, the CDR3 is TGTGCCAGCAGCCCACAGGGAAAGAACACTGAAGCTTTCTTT. It translates to CASSPQGKNTEAFF.

The V and J genes are TRBV10-1 and TRBJ1-1; the D gene is possibly TRBD1 (5 bases). Germline assignment: CDR1 WNHNN and CDR2 SYGVQD (reference sequence). V lost 4 bases and J 3 bases, leaving 15 bases between the germline ends. This CDR3 contains 15 residues. This chain's CDR3 is CASSGLEGRHTEAFF. The DNA of the CDR3 is TGCGCCAGCAGTGGGTTGGAGGGGAGGCACACTGAAGCTTTCTTT.

The chain is built from TRBV2 and TRBJ1-5; tentative D call: TRBD1 (5 bases). V was pared by 3 bases and J by 5 bases, with 20 bases between. This CDR3 has 17 amino acids. Germline V gene lookup returns CDR1 SNHLY and CDR2 FYNNEI. In DNA, the CDR3 is TGTGCCAGCAGTGAGAGTCAGAGAGGGGTTGCCGATCAGCCCCAGCATTTT. Residues: CASSESQRGVADQPQHF.

This clone appeared a single time. Here the CDR3 reads CASSAPLGGGETQYF. The CDR3 DNA reads TGTGCCAGCAGTGCCCCCCTGGGGGGTGGGGAGACCCAGTACTTC. The chain combines TRBV2 with TRBJ2-5; D may be TRBD2 (6 bases). CDR1 is SNHLY, CDR2 FYNNEI, per germline. The V end lost 4 bases, the J end lost 5 bases, and 17 bases lay between the germline ends. The CDR3 spans 15 residues.

This clone was counted between two and nine times. The V and J genes are TRBV4-3 and TRBJ2-4, with D perhaps matching TRBD2 (6 bases). V lost 0 bases, J lost 6 bases, and 15 bases lay in between. Germline CDR1 and CDR2: LGHNA and YSLEER. The CDR3 runs to 16 residues. The CDR3 DNA sequence: TGCGCCAGCAGCCAAGATGGGGGGACTTCGGGAAACATTCAGTACTTC. As protein: CASSQDGGTSGNIQYF.

This clone occurred once. The CDR3 DNA follows: TGTGCCAGCAGTTTAGTCTACGAGCAGTACTTC. This encodes CASSLVYEQYF. J is TRBJ2-7 and V is TRBV28; D is unclear. This CDR3 region has 11 residues. Germline CDR1 and CDR2: MDHEN and SYDVKM. Trimming shortened V by 2 bases and J by 3 bases, and 2 bases separated the two germline ends.

This clone was seen just once. The chain uses TRBV5-1 and TRBJ2-3; 7 nucleotides align to TRBD1. The CDR3 loop spans 14 amino acids. Germline lookup yields CDR1 SGHRS and CDR2 YFSETQ. V shed 6 bases, J shed 1 base, and the junction held 5 bases outside the gene matches. The CDR3 sequence: CASTPGQGTDTQYF. CDR3 nucleotide sequence: TGCGCCAGCACCCCAGGACAGGGCACAGATACGCAGTATTTT. The full variable domain, its missing parts supplied by reference TRBV5-1 and TRBJ2-3, is KAGVTQTPRYLIKTRGQQVTLSCSPISGHRSVSWYQQTPGQGLQFLFEYFSETQRNKGNFPGRFSGRQFSNSRSEMNVSTLELGDSALYLCASTPGQGTDTQYFGPGTRLTVL.

V is TRBV20-1 and J is TRBJ2-3, with 13 positions matching TRBD2. V was clipped by 3 bases and J by 6 bases; unmatched bases: 12. The CDR3 runs to 17 residues. CDR1 DFQATT and CDR2 SNEGSKA come from the germline V gene (reference sequence). This CDR3 reads CSASQLAGGPDPDTQYF. The CDR3 nucleotides are TGCAGTGCTAGTCAACTAGCGGGAGGGCCTGACCCGGATACGCAGTATTTT.

Only one count was recorded for this clone. The chain carries TRBV5-6 and TRBJ1-3, with D unresolved. Germline assignment: CDR1 SGHDT and CDR2 YYEEEE. Trimming left V 3 bases short and J 4 bases short, with 17 bases between. There are 16 residues in the CDR3. The DNA of the CDR3 is TGTGCCAGCAGCTGGACCTGGGAGCGGACGGGAAACACCATATATTTT. Translated, it gives CASSWTWERTGNTIYF.

The rearrangement links TRBV5-6 to TRBJ2-5; D not resolved. The CDR3 spans 12 residues. The germline V gene has CDR1 SGHDT and CDR2 YYEEEE. The V and J ends lost 3 bases and 4 bases respectively, with 7 bases between them. This CDR3 is CASSWGGETQYF. The CDR3 bases are TGTGCCAGCAGCTGGGGTGGAGAGACCCAGTACTTC.

The rearrangement uses TRBV5-6 and TRBJ2-5, with D possibly TRBD2 on 5 matching bases. Trimming shortened V by 1 base and J by 5 bases, and 9 bases separated the two germline ends. Per germline, CDR1 SGHDT and CDR2 YYEEEE. The length of the CDR3 is 13 residues. CDR3 amino acids: CASSLRGQETQYF. The DNA of the CDR3 is TGTGCCAGCAGCTTGAGAGGGCAGGAGACCCAGTACTTC.

The chain combines TRBV12-5 with TRBJ2-7; unclear D gene. Between the trimmed V and J ends, which lost 0 bases and 1 base, there was a span of 10 bases. Germline values: CDR1 LGHNT, CDR2 FRNRAP. CDR3 length: 15 amino acids. CDR3: CASGLVVKPSYEQYF. The CDR3 region has the DNA TGTGCTAGTGGTTTGGTAGTTAAGCCTTCCTACGAGCAGTACTTC.

This chain connects TRBV6-5 to TRBJ1-1, with D uncertain. The CDR3 spans 13 residues. Germline lookup yields CDR1 MNHEY and CDR2 SVGAGI. Trimming removed 10 bases at V and 0 bases at J, with 12 bases between. CDR3 residues: CATWAVMNTEAFF. The CDR3 coding sequence is TGTGCCACCTGGGCAGTCATGAACACTGAAGCTTTCTTT.

This clone was seen just once. The chain employs TRBV6-5 and TRBJ2-2; D gene ambiguous. The CDR3 runs 14 residues. Trimming removed 6 bases from V and 3 bases from J, with 11 bases in between. Germline V lookup: CDR1 MNHEY, CDR2 SVGAGI. The CDR3 here is CASRLGSYTGELFF. In nucleotides, the CDR3 is TGTGCCAGCAGGCTAGGGTCCTACACCGGGGAGCTGTTTTTT.

The chain is built from TRBV24-1 and TRBJ1-1; 9 bases match TRBD1. Germline V gene lookup returns CDR1 KGHDR and CDR2 SFDVKD. This CDR3 has 15 residues. Losses at the gene ends were 3 bases for V and 4 bases for J; bases not matched to a gene: 5. The DNA for the CDR3 is TGTGCCACCAGTGATACCGGGACAGGGATCACTGAAGCTTTCTTT. As protein: CATSDTGTGITEAFF.

A note on this clone: An end of the junction does not agree with germline; a read error may underlie this. The DNA of the CDR3 is TGTGCCCTCAGGGGACAGCTCTCTGGAAACACCATATATTTT. Its protein product is CALRGQLSGNTIYF. The V call is TRBV10-3, the J call TRBJ1-3; 7 positions match TRBD1. Germline V CDR1 and CDR2: ENHRY, SYGVKD. This CDR3 contains 14 residues.

The V and J genes are TRBV12-3 or TRBV12-4 and TRBJ2-7; a weak D match, TRBD2 (6 bases). V lost 6 bases, J lost 1 base, and 10 bases lay in between. The CDR3 totals 13 residues. The CDR3, as DNA: TGTGCCAGCAGACTAGCCTCTTCCTACGAGCAGTACTTC. Translation: CASRLASSYEQYF.

The V gene is TRBV30, the J gene TRBJ1-1; no definite D call. V was cut by 0 bases and J by 7 bases, with 12 bases left in between. Germline-derived CDR1 and CDR2 are GTSNPN and SVGIG (reference sequence). This CDR3 has 13 amino acids. The CDR3 coding sequence is TGTGCCTGGAGTGTTCTACGGAGTTATGAAGCTTTCTTT. It is translated as CAWSVLRSYEAFF.

This clone showed up just a few times. This chain uses TRBV5-1 with TRBJ2-2; 8 bases are shared with TRBD1. The CDR3 has 15 amino acids. CDR1 is SGHRS and CDR2 is YFSETQ in the germline V gene. After removal of 2 bases from V and 4 bases from J, the junction contained 4 bases not matched to a gene. The CDR3 protein is CASSFRRGLTGELFF. CDR3 bases: TGCGCCAGCAGCTTTCGCAGGGGGCTCACCGGGGAGCTGTTTTTT.

This clone was observed a few times. This sequence joins TRBV2 and TRBJ1-1; unclear D gene. Germline CDR1 SNHLY, CDR2 FYNNEI. V shed 5 bases and J shed 6 bases, with 7 bases lying between them. The CDR3 sequence is 11 residues long. CDR3 in DNA: TGTGCCAGCAGTCGTACGTCTGAAGCTTTCTTT. Translation: CASSRTSEAFF.

Notes on this clone: The sample holds other DNA sequences that translate to the same CDR3. The V gene is TRBV7-3, the J gene TRBJ1-5; D gene unclear. V was pared by 2 bases and J by 8 bases, with 10 bases between. CDR1 is SGHTA and CDR2 is FQGTGA in the germline V gene. This CDR3 spans 13 amino acids. The CDR3 nucleotides read TGTGCCAGCAGCTTATCATTGGGTGAGCCCCAGCATTTT. This translates into CASSLSLGEPQHF.

The CDR3 loop is CASSEDRDMNTEAFF. CDR3 DNA sequence: TGTGCCAGTAGTGAAGACAGAGACATGAACACTGAAGCTTTCTTT. The chain employs TRBV19 and TRBJ1-1; TRBD1 might be the D (5 bases). Trimming stripped 5 bases from V and 0 bases from J, with 13 bases between. This CDR3 is 15 amino acids long. Germline V gene sequence: CDR1 LNHDA, CDR2 SQIVND (reference sequence).

The chain employs TRBV27 and TRBJ2-7; D remains ambiguous. In germline, CDR1 is MNHEY, CDR2 SMNVEV (reference sequence). The CDR3 sequence is 15 residues long. V was shortened by 3 bases and J by 1 base, with 13 bases between the two germline ends. The CDR3 protein is CASSLASATSYEQYF. The CDR3, as DNA: TGTGCCAGCAGTTTGGCGTCAGCCACATCCTACGAGCAGTACTTC.